This T cell receptor (beta chain) was obtained from a study of control samples from healthy donors and cancer patients. This CDR3 contains 17 residues. Germline trimming cut 4 bases from V and 4 bases from J; bases unmatched to any gene: 13. Germline lookup yields CDR1 KGHSH and CDR2 LQKENI. The protocol was immunoSEQ multiplex PCR, while the TCRdb copy is restricted to in-frame clones and leaves out a portion. The data hold about 130,000 clones, with roughly 94% observed a single time. Source material: PBMCs. The sequence came from a man in his 60s with colorectal cancer. The chain combines TRBV18 with TRBJ1-1; TRBD1 matches at 9 bases. The CDR3 DNA is TGTGCCAGCTCACAATCCGGGACAGGGAATTTCGGCACTGAAGCTTTCTTT. As protein: CASSQSGTGNFGTEAFF.